Each of the 23 T cell receptor beta chains below was sequenced from the same sample in a study of blood T cell repertoires in COVID-19. Sequencing used immunoSEQ multiplex PCR; TCRdb keeps in-frame clones, though not all of them. The sample shows about 100,000 clones, around four fifths of them seen only once. The sample taken for sequencing was peripheral blood. Source of these receptors: a man between 45 and 60 years old with active or convalescent COVID-19.

The rearrangement uses TRBV7-9 and TRBJ2-5; 10 nucleotides align to TRBD2. The trim removed 3 bases at V and 2 bases at J, leaving 6 bases unmatched. The CDR3 is 16 residues long. Per the germline V gene, CDR1 is SEHNR and CDR2 is FQNEAQ (reference sequence). CDR3 in DNA: TGTGCCAGCAGCTTGGGGACTAGCGTAATTCAAGAGACCCAGTACTTC. Translated: CASSLGTSVIQETQYF.

The genes are TRBV2 and TRBJ1-1; 7 bases align to TRBD1. CDR1 and CDR2 (germline): SNHLY, FYNNEI. Losses at the gene ends were 4 bases for V and 6 bases for J; bases not matched to a gene: 11. CDR3 size: 15 residues. The CDR3: CASSGDRALIAEAFF. The CDR3 bases are TGTGCCAGCAGTGGAGACAGGGCCCTAATCGCTGAAGCTTTCTTT.

The chain uses TRBV7-2 and TRBJ2-3, with TRBD2 matching 8 bases. The J segment lost 1 base and the V segment lost 7 bases, leaving 10 bases of the junction unmatched. The V gene's germline CDR1 is SGHTA and CDR2 FQGNSA. The CDR3 has 16 amino acids. CDR3 DNA sequence: TGTGCCAGCAAACTCGGAGCGGGAGTCGGCACAGATACGCAGTATTTT. It yields the protein CASKLGAGVGTDTQYF.

The chain is built from TRBV11-3 and TRBJ1-1; D unclear. Germline CDR1 reads SGHNT; CDR2 reads YENEEA. Between the trimmed V and J ends, which lost 1 base and 4 bases, there was a span of 7 bases. CDR3 length: 13 amino acids. This chain's CDR3 is CASSLALFTEAFF. The CDR3 DNA sequence: TGTGCCAGCAGCTTAGCTCTGTTCACTGAAGCTTTCTTT.

The chain is built from TRBV27 and TRBJ2-1; D gene ambiguous. This CDR3 comprises 12 residues. The ends were cut back, 3 bases at V and 6 bases at J, with 6 bases in the middle. Per the germline V gene, CDR1 is MNHEY and CDR2 is SMNVEV (reference sequence). The CDR3 coding sequence is TGTGCCAGCAGTTTTAGGAGCAATGAGCAGTTCTTC. Protein: CASSFRSNEQFF.

The chain couples TRBV24-1 to TRBJ2-1, with 9 positions matching TRBD2. CDR3 length: 14 residues. V lost 2 bases, J lost 10 bases, and 5 bases stayed unmatched. Germline V gives CDR1 KGHDR, CDR2 SFDVKD. The CDR3 loop reads CATSDSGLAGEQFF. The CDR3 nucleotides read TGTGCCACCAGTGATTCGGGACTAGCAGGCGAGCAGTTCTTC.

The chain combines TRBV10-3 with TRBJ2-5, with a tentative D call TRBD1 (5 bases). The length of the CDR3 is 12 residues. Germline CDR1 and CDR2: ENHRY and SYGVKD. CDR3 sequence (DNA): TGTGCTACTTCCGAGGACAAAGAGACCCAGTACTTC. As protein: CATSEDKETQYF.

The V call is TRBV6-5, the J call TRBJ1-4; 8 bases map to TRBD1. In germline, CDR1 is MNHEY, CDR2 SVGAGI. The CDR3 length is 12 residues. The ends lost 5 bases at V and 13 bases at J; junction bases unmatched: 6. The CDR3 region has the DNA TGTGCCAGCAGTAGAACCGGGACAGGACTGTTTTTT. Its protein is CASSRTGTGLFF.

This clone was counted once. CDR3 region: CATSATSGRADVGTQYF. CDR3 DNA sequence: TGTGCCACCAGTGCCACTAGCGGGAGGGCCGATGTTGGGACCCAGTACTTC. The V gene is TRBV24-1, the J gene TRBJ2-5; 13 positions agree with TRBD2. CDR1 and CDR2 from the germline V gene are KGHDR and SFDVKD. The CDR3 loop spans 17 amino acids. The J segment lost 7 bases and the V segment lost 5 bases, leaving 12 bases of the junction unmatched.

The sample holds a few counts of this clone. The CDR3 protein is CASSGRQGSAGANVLTF. CDR3 nucleotide sequence: TGTGCCAGCAGCGGACGACAGGGTTCGGCTGGGGCCAACGTCCTGACTTTC. V is TRBV9 and J is TRBJ2-6, with 7 bases identical to TRBD1. The trim removed 3 bases at V and 2 bases at J, leaving 8 bases unmatched. CDR1 SGDLS and CDR2 YYNGEE come from the germline V gene. This CDR3 spans 17 amino acids.

This chain uses TRBV3-1 (or the pseudogene TRBV3-2) with TRBJ1-3; no firm D call. V lost 1 base and J 7 bases, leaving 8 bases between the germline ends. In germline, CDR1 is LGHDT, CDR2 YNNKEL (reference sequence). This CDR3 contains 13 residues. CDR3 amino acids: CASSQGGLNTIYF. For the CDR3, the DNA is TGTGCCAGCAGCCAAGGTGGACTGAACACCATATATTTT.

This clone was observed a single time. The CDR3 here is CASSGGLAGVETQYF. The DNA for the CDR3 is TGCGCCAGCAGCGGAGGACTAGCGGGAGTAGAGACCCAGTACTTC. J is TRBJ2-5 and V is TRBV5-1; 13 bases fit TRBD2. The germline CDR1 and CDR2 sequences are SGHRS and YFSETQ. The V segment lost 4 bases and the J segment 4 bases; nucleotides outside the gene matches: 4. This CDR3 has 15 amino acids.

The chain joins TRBV7-9 to TRBJ2-2, with 8 bases lining up with TRBD1. Per the germline V gene, CDR1 is SEHNR and CDR2 is FQNEAQ (reference sequence). The CDR3 loop spans 17 amino acids. V was pared by 6 bases and J by 1 base, with 10 bases of the junction left unmatched. This CDR3 reads CASRGLKGTGNTGELFF. The DNA of the CDR3 is TGTGCCAGCAGGGGCCTGAAGGGGACAGGGAACACCGGGGAGCTGTTTTTT.

This chain links TRBV2 with TRBJ2-5; TRBD2 is a possible D gene (7 bases). This CDR3 spans 15 amino acids. Trimming shortened V by 4 bases and J by 4 bases, and 16 bases separated the two germline ends. Looked up from germline, CDR1 is SNHLY and CDR2 is FYNNEI. CDR3 loop: CASSGRFRGGETQYF. The CDR3 DNA is TGTGCCAGCAGTGGTCGATTTAGGGGGGGAGAGACCCAGTACTTC.

The rearrangement joins TRBV7-8 to TRBJ2-7, with D possibly being TRBD2 (5 bases). Germline V gene lookup returns CDR1 SGHVS and CDR2 FQNEAQ. This CDR3 has 13 amino acids. Trimming took 3 bases from V and 5 from J, leaving 11 bases between them. CDR3 bases: TGTGCCAGCAGCTTGAGTTGGAGGCACGAGCAGTACTTC. This gives the protein CASSLSWRHEQYF.

This sequence joins TRBV6-5 and TRBJ2-7, with a weak D call TRBD1 (6 bases). Trimming stripped 8 bases from V and 4 bases from J, with 15 bases between. Germline-derived CDR1 and CDR2 are MNHEY and SVGAGI. This CDR3 is built from 13 residues. CDR3 protein: CASGETGGYEQYF. CDR3 in DNA: TGTGCCAGCGGGGAGACAGGAGGTTACGAGCAGTACTTC.

The V call is TRBV7-9, the J call TRBJ2-5; 9 bases agree with TRBD2. Germline V lookup: CDR1 SEHNR, CDR2 FQNEAQ (reference sequence). This CDR3 is built from 14 residues. V lost 1 base and J lost 5; bases outside the gene matches: 2. In DNA form, the CDR3 reads TGTGCCAGCAGCTTAGTTGCGGGGGGGGAGACCCAGTACTTC. This encodes CASSLVAGGETQYF.

V gene TRBV5-1 combines with J gene TRBJ2-1; TRBD2 matches at 10 bases. Trimming cost V 1 base and J 6 bases; bases outside gene matches: 1. Per germline, CDR1 SGHRS and CDR2 YFSETQ. The CDR3 length is 14 residues. The CDR3 sequence: CASSLPSGGNEQFF. The DNA of the CDR3 is TGCGCCAGCAGCTTGCCTAGCGGGGGCAATGAGCAGTTCTTC. The variable domain in full, completed from reference TRBV5-1 and TRBJ2-1, reads KAGVTQTPRYLIKTRGQQVTLSCSPISGHRSVSWYQQTPGQGLQFLFEYFSETQRNKGNFPGRFSGRQFSNSRSEMNVSTLELGDSALYLCASSLPSGGNEQFFGPGTRLTVL.

The V call is TRBV12-5, the J call TRBJ1-3; tentatively, D is TRBD1 (6 bases). V lost 0 bases and J 3 bases, leaving 15 bases between the germline ends. The CDR3 is 17 amino acids. Germline values: CDR1 LGHNT, CDR2 FRNRAP. The CDR3 is CASGLVRATGHGNTIYF. The CDR3 bases are TGTGCTAGTGGTTTGGTACGAGCGACAGGACATGGAAACACCATATATTTT. The full variable domain, completed using reference TRBV12-5 and TRBJ1-3, is DARVTQTPRHKVTEMGQEVTMRCQPILGHNTVFWYRQTMMQGLELLAYFRNRAPLDDSGMPKDRFSAEMPDATLATLKIQPSEPRDSAVYFCASGLVRATGHGNTIYFGEGSWLTVV.

The chain combines TRBV29-1 with TRBJ2-3; D remains ambiguous. The CDR3 is 15 residues long. Germline V CDR1 and CDR2: SQVTM, ANQGSEA. The germline V and J ends were trimmed by 4 bases and 4 bases, with 18 bases remaining between them. CDR3 nucleotides: TGCAGCGTTGGCGGAGTTGTATTTTTTGCAGATACGCAGTATTTT. Protein product: CSVGGVVFFADTQYF.

This clone appeared a single time. J is TRBJ1-2 and V is TRBV6-5, with 7 bases identical to TRBD1. Trimming removed 7 bases from V and 2 bases from J; junction bases left unmatched: 10. The CDR3 is made up of 15 amino acids. Germline lookup yields CDR1 MNHEY and CDR2 SVGAGI. CDR3 sequence reads: CASTQQGTVNYGYTF. As DNA, the CDR3 is TGTGCCAGCACCCAACAGGGGACAGTGAACTATGGCTACACCTTC.

V usage is TRBV28 and J usage is TRBJ2-5; 8 positions agree with TRBD1. Per the germline V gene, CDR1 is MDHEN and CDR2 is SYDVKM. This CDR3 is 15 amino acids long. J lost 6 bases, V lost 5 bases, and 11 bases had no gene match. The CDR3 sequence is CASSSSGQGVQTQYF. The DNA of the CDR3 is TGTGCCAGCAGTAGCTCCGGACAGGGCGTCCAGACCCAGTACTTC.

In DNA, the CDR3 is TGCGCCAGCAGCTCCGCCAGTAGCGGGAACTACGAGCAGTACTTC. Translation gives CASSSASSGNYEQYF. The V gene is TRBV5-1, the J gene TRBJ2-7, with 8 positions matching TRBD2. The germline V gene has CDR1 SGHRS and CDR2 YFSETQ. V shed 3 bases, J shed 3 bases, and the junction held 8 bases outside the gene matches. This CDR3 region has 15 residues.